What follows is one T cell receptor beta chain and its context. This entry is derived from a study of control samples from healthy donors and cancer patients. The CDR3 extends over 14 amino acids. V was pared by 9 bases and J by 1 base, with 15 bases between. Per germline, CDR1 MNHEY and CDR2 SVGAGI. Sequencing was performed with immunoSEQ multiplex PCR; in TCRdb, only in-frame clones are kept and a portion is missing. The table records 96,000 or so clones, approximately 95% of them present only once. This TCR was recovered from a man between 18 and 29 years old in good health. The sequenced material came from blood. The chain uses TRBV6-5 and TRBJ1-1; D unclear. This chain's CDR3 is CASWGGWANTEAFF. The CDR3 DNA reads as TGTGCCAGTTGGGGTGGGTGGGCGAACACTGAAGCTTTCTTT.